This T cell receptor (beta chain) was identified in a study of control samples from healthy donors and cancer patients. Profiling relied on immunoSEQ multiplex PCR, and the TCRdb table lists in-frame clones only, not all of them. Of 150,000 to 200,000 clones in the sample, roughly 89% were seen once. The sequence derives from a woman under 40 in good health. The sample consisted of blood.

In nucleotides, the CDR3 is TGTGCTAGTGGTTTCGTACACCCCTATGGCTACACCTTC. Its protein product is CASGFVHPYGYTF. The rearrangement uses TRBV12-5 and TRBJ1-2; D is undetermined. V lost 3 bases and J 4 bases, leaving 9 bases between the germline ends. Germline V CDR1 and CDR2: LGHNT, FRNRAP. This CDR3 has 13 amino acids.